The text below deals with one T cell receptor (beta chain). Followed longitudinally, the Seattle patients had been enrolled during active infection. This entry belongs to a study of blood T cell repertoires in COVID-19. Study details: Some COVID-19 samples were acute and others convalescent; all came from the United States, Italy and Spain. T cells, B-cell-depleted T cells, or PBMCs supplied cDNA or gDNA.

In the original workflow: Nucleated cell counts were estimated from reference gene primer amplification. Sequencing used immunoSEQ multiplex PCR; TCRdb keeps in-frame clones, though not all of them. Clonal size and the V and J genes are those of that table, whereas D and trimming came from the DNA. The sample includes about 100,000 clones, 75% to 85% seen only once; the top ten take under 5.5%. The clonotype was recovered from a man at least 80 years old with COVID-19, enrolled during active disease. The sample taken for sequencing was peripheral blood.

In DNA, the CDR3 is TGTGCCAGCAGCTTAGTGCGGGGTGTATGGGAGACCCAGTACTTC. Encoded protein: CASSLVRGVWETQYF. The rearrangement joins TRBV11-2 to TRBJ2-5; TRBD2 is a possible D gene (6 bases). V was trimmed by 1 base and J by 5 bases, leaving 14 bases between them. CDR1 SGHAT and CDR2 FQNNGV come from the germline V gene. The CDR3 runs to 15 residues.